The T cell receptor (beta chain) described here comes from a study of spatial heterogeneity in lung cancer. Across the study: More beta-chain than alpha-chain sequences were consistently detected. Unique TCR and UMI combinations averaged more than ten appearances each in raw reads. Study observations and caveats: Ubiquitous expanded tumor TCRs were seen in blood more at resection than at follow-up.

In this sample, this clonotype turned up many times. The antigen is unknown. This CDR3 spans 14 amino acids. The germline V gene encodes CDR1 SGHAT and CDR2 FQNNGV. The V gene lost 2 bases and the J gene lost 8 bases, with 14 bases spanning the gap. TCRdb redid the calling of the 5' RACE reads with MiXCR, one entry per CDR3 protein. The table records tens of thousands of distinct CDR3 sequences, about 12% of them present only once. The time point: sample taken at primary tumor resection. Extraction of whole RNA from tumor, nontumor lung or frozen PBMC preceded unsorted sequencing. Donors were around 70 untreated early-stage non-small cell lung cancer patients.

The TCR was taken from a male donor with early-stage non-small cell lung cancer. This chain links TRBV11-2 with TRBJ2-3; either TRBD1 or TRBD2 may supply D (6 bases each). The specimen was PBMCs, collected at surgery. CDR3 DNA: TGTGCCAGCAGCTTATCTGGGGGGCGCGGTACGCAGTATTTT. This gives the protein CASSLSGGRGTQYF.